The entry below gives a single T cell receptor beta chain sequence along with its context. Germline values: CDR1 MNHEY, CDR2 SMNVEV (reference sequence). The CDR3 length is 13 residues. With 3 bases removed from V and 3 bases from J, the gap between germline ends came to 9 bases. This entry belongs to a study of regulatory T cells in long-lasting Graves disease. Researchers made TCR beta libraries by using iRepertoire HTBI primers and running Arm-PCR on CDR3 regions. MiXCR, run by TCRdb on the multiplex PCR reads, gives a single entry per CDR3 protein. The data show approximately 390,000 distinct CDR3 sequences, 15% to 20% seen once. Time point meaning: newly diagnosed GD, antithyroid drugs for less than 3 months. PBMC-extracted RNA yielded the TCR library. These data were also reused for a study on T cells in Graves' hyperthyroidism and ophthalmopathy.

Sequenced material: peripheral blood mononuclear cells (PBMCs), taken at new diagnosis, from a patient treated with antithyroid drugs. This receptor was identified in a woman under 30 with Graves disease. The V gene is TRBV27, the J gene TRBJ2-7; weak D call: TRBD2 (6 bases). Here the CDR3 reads CASSFGSGYEQYF. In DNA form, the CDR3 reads TGTGCCAGCAGTTTCGGGAGCGGCTACGAGCAGTACTTC.